This T cell receptor (beta chain) was identified during a study of regulatory T cells in long-lasting Graves disease. On the study more broadly: Those Graves' patients who were newly diagnosed had been on antithyroid drugs under 3 months. The study, taken as a whole, reports: Blood alone, not thyroid tissue, was studied.

This clonotype appeared many times. Its antigen is still unknown. Both iRepertoire HTBI primers and Arm-PCR of CDR3 regions were used to build the TCR beta libraries. TCRdb reprocessed the multiplex PCR reads via MiXCR and lists one record per CDR3 protein. The data contain under 800,000 distinct CDR3 sequences, 15% to 20% of them seen just once; the ten biggest clones take up more than 15%. Specified time point: newly diagnosed GD, antithyroid drugs for less than 3 months. After RNA was extracted from PBMCs, the TCR library was made from it. V lost 6 bases and J 0 bases, leaving 11 bases between the germline ends. The germline CDR1 and CDR2 sequences are MDHEN and SYDVKM. The CDR3 extends over 15 amino acids. The data were also submitted as part of a second study, on T cells in Graves' hyperthyroidism and ophthalmopathy. That source notes: HTBI primers were employed in a first-round RT-PCR of the TCR CDR3.

V is TRBV28 and J is TRBJ2-2; no definite D call. This clonotype originated in a woman aged 25 to 39 with Graves disease. The input for sequencing was peripheral blood mononuclear cells (PBMCs), taken at new diagnosis, from a patient treated with antithyroid drugs. The CDR3 loop reads CASRNPRANTGELFF. For the CDR3, the DNA is TGTGCCAGCAGGAACCCTAGGGCGAACACCGGGGAGCTGTTTTTT.